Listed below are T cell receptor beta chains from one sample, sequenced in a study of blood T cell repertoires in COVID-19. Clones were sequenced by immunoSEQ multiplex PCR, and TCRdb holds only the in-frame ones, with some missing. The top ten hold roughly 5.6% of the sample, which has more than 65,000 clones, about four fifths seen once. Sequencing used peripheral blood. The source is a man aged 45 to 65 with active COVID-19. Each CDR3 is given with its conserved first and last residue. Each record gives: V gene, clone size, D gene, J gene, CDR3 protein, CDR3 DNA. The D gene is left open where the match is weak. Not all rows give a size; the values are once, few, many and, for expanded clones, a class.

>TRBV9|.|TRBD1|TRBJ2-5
CASSGGTGRETQYF
TGTGCCAGCAGCGGAGGGACAGGGAGAGAGACCCAGTACTTC
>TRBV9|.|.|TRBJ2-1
CASSPLVSSYNEQFF
TGTGCCAGCAGCCCTCTGGTTAGCTCCTACAATGAGCAGTTCTTC
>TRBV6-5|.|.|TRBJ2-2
CASSPGGNTGELFF
TGTGCCAGCAGTCCCGGGGGGAACACCGGGGAGCTGTTTTTT
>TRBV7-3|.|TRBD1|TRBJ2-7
CASSLPGTGAYEQYF
TGTGCCAGCAGCCTTCCCGGGACAGGAGCCTACGAGCAGTACTTC
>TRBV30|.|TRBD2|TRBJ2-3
CAWTILGRRRPDTQYF
TGTGCCTGGACCATCCTCGGGAGGAGGAGACCAGATACGCAGTATTTT
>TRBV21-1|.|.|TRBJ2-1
CASSNRLAGGWASGEQFF
TGTGCCAGCAGCAACCGACTAGCGGGGGGGTGGGCGAGCGGTGAGCAGTTCTTC
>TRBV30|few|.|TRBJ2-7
CAWTSAYEQYF
TGTGCCTGGACGAGCGCCTACGAGCAGTACTTC
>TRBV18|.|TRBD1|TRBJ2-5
CASSPRTGGAETQYF
TGTGCCAGCTCACCACGGACAGGGGGTGCAGAGACCCAGTACTTC
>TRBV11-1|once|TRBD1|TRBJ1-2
CASSPPLDRGVYGYTF
TGTGCCAGCAGCCCACCCCTCGACAGGGGGGTCTATGGCTACACCTTC
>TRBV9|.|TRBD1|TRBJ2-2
CASSGPGQGAPGELFF
TGTGCCAGCAGCGGGCCGGGACAGGGGGCGCCCGGGGAGCTGTTTTTT
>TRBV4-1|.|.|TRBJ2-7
CASSPGLKPYEQYF
TGCGCCAGCAGTCCCGGACTGAAACCCTACGAGCAGTACTTC
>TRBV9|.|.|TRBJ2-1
CASSVVMRDEQFF
TGTGCCAGCAGCGTGGTTATGAGGGATGAGCAGTTCTTC
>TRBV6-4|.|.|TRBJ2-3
CASSGELGSDTQYF
TGTGCCAGCAGTGGCGAACTAGGCTCAGATACGCAGTATTTT
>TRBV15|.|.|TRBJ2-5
CATSRSPPTERRQETQYF
TGTGCCACCAGCAGATCCCCCCCGACGGAGAGGAGACAAGAGACCCAGTACTTC
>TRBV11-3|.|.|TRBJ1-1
CASSQRAGSDEAFF
TGTGCCAGCAGCCAAAGGGCGGGGTCGGATGAAGCTTTCTTT
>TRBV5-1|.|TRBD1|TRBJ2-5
CASEPGRDRVGETQYF
TGCGCCAGCGAACCCGGTAGGGACAGGGTAGGGGAGACCCAGTACTTC
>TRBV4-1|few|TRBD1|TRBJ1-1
CASSQVGFRDRVIAEAFF
TGCGCCAGCAGCCAAGTGGGGTTTCGTGACAGGGTGATCGCTGAAGCTTTCTTT
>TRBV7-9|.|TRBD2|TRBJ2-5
CASSPLAGVGETQYF
TGTGCCAGCAGCCCATTAGCGGGGGTTGGTGAGACCCAGTACTTC
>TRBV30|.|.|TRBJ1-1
CAWSGTNTEAFF
TGTGCCTGGAGTGGTACAAACACTGAAGCTTTCTTT
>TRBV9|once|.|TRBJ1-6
CASTPQAGLGSPLHF
TGTGCCAGCACCCCCCAGGCAGGGCTGGGTTCACCCCTCCACTTT
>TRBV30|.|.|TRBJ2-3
CAGGLSSTDTQYF
TGTGCCGGAGGCCTTTCTAGCACAGATACGCAGTATTTT
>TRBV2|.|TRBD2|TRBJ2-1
CASSTSGRSYNEQFF
TGTGCCAGCTCTACTAGCGGGAGATCCTACAATGAGCAGTTCTTC
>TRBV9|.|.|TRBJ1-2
CASSPPTEDGYTF
TGTGCCAGCAGCCCCCCGACAGAGGATGGCTACACCTTC
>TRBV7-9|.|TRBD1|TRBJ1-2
CASSISRDRGGYTF
TGTGCCAGCAGCATTTCCCGGGACAGGGGTGGCTACACCTTC
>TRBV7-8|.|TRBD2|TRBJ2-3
CASSKEGRGATTDTQYF
TGTGCCAGCAGCAAGGAGGGGCGGGGGGCCACCACAGATACGCAGTATTTT
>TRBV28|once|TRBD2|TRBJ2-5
CASTLGGLAVQETQYF
TGTGCCAGCACCTTAGGGGGACTAGCGGTACAAGAGACCCAGTACTTC
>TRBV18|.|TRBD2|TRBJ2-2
CASSPQLNSGKPGELFF
TGTGCCAGCTCACCCCAATTAAATAGCGGGAAGCCCGGGGAGCTGTTTTTT